This T cell receptor (beta chain) was found in a study of blood T cell repertoires in COVID-19. Turning to the study itself: Sites across the United States, Italy and Spain contributed samples from acute and convalescent COVID-19. T cells, B-cell-depleted T cells, or PBMCs provided the cDNA or gDNA that served as material.

CDR1 and CDR2 from the germline V gene are SGHKS and YYEKEE (reference sequence). The CDR3 totals 14 residues. With 0 bases clipped from V and 9 bases from J, the junction kept 6 bases outside the gene matches. The authors' processing: Amplification of reference gene primers was used by the study to estimate nucleated cell counts. Using immunoSEQ multiplex PCR, the repertoire was profiled, and TCRdb retains in-frame clones only, with some absent. That table supplies the V and J calls and clone size; D and trimming were determined from the DNA. The table records about 310,000 clones, around 87% of them present only once.

The V call is TRBV5-5, the J call TRBJ2-1, with 7 nucleotides matching TRBD2. This sequence originates from a woman between 45 and 65 years old who had recovered from COVID-19. Sequenced material: peripheral blood. CDR3 bases: TGTGCCAGCAGCTTGGTTGCGGGGGTGGGTGAGCAGTTCTTC. Its translation: CASSLVAGVGEQFF. Drawing the rest from reference TRBV5-5 and TRBJ2-1, the complete variable domain is DAGVTQSPTHLIKTRGQQVTLRCSPISGHKSVSWYQQVLGQGPQFIFQYYEKEERGRGNFPDRFSARQFPNYSSELNVNALLLGDSALYLCASSLVAGVGEQFFGPGTRLTVL.